The sample holds a few counts of the clone carrying this TCR gamma chain. At one end the junction does not follow the germline gene, possibly because of a read error. TCRdb re-called the reads through CATT. Among over 400 gamma-chain clones listed, about two fifths were seen once. This sample is part of a study of gamma-delta chains in newborns, infants, children. Turning to the study itself: Polyclonal expansion of innate γδ T cells after birth follows microbial exposure.

The CDR3 consists of 12 residues. Germline V CDR1 and CDR2: VTNTFY, YDVSTARD (reference sequence). This receptor was taken from a child who was a newborn, infant or young child, either healthy, febrile or measles-vaccinated (not recorded which). V is TRGV3 and J is TRGJP1. The material sequenced was blood. The CDR3 region has the DNA TGTGCCACCTGGGACATGCCGGTGTTCAAGATCTTT. Protein product: CATWDMPVFKIF.